The 21 T cell receptor beta chains reported below all come from one sample, sequenced in a study of T cells in Graves' hyperthyroidism and ophthalmopathy. There were TCR beta CDR3 regions amplified from RNA transcripts. First-round RT-PCR of the TCR CDR3 relied on the HTBI primer set. TCRdb recomputed calls from the multiplex PCR reads with MiXCR, one row per CDR3 protein. The sample contains more than 550,000 distinct CDR3 sequences, roughly 45% of which appear only once. Sequencing was performed on peripheral blood or thyroid tissue (not recorded which). Every receptor here comes from an adult man with Graves' disease, either hyperthyroidism or ophthalmopathy (not recorded which).

The V and J genes are TRBV25-1 and TRBJ1-3; possible D gene TRBD1, 5 bases. The V gene lost 8 bases and the J gene lost 2 bases, with 13 bases spanning the gap. The CDR3 consists of 14 residues. Germline CDR1 is MGHDK and CDR2 is SYGVNS. CDR3 bases: TGTGCCAGCGTTGCTCGGGGGGCTGGAAACACCATATATTTT. Its protein is CASVARGAGNTIYF.

This clonotype was seen at least ten times. This chain connects TRBV20-1 to TRBJ1-2; 8 bases fit TRBD1. Unmatched junction bases numbered 5, after V lost 2 bases and J lost 0 bases. Germline values: CDR1 DFQATT, CDR2 SNEGSKA (reference sequence). The CDR3 runs to 15 residues. CDR3 residues: CSARPATGANYGYTF. DNA for the CDR3: TGCAGTGCTAGACCAGCGACAGGGGCTAACTATGGCTACACCTTC.

In the case of this clonotype: The junction departs from germline at one end; a sequencing error may be responsible. The genes are TRBV7-2 and TRBJ1-6; D ambiguous. The germline V gene encodes CDR1 SGHTA and CDR2 FQGNSA. The CDR3 is 15 residues long. The DNA of the CDR3 is TGCGCCAGCAGCGACACCGGGACCTATAATTCACCCCTCCACTTT. The encoded protein is CASSDTGTYNSPLHF.

This clonotype was recorded many times. The V call is TRBV7-8, the J call TRBJ1-2; 8 positions agree with TRBD1. V shed 5 bases and J 7 bases; nucleotides not matched to a gene: 9. Germline loops: CDR1 SGHVS, CDR2 FQNEAQ. CDR3 length: 14 residues. DNA for the CDR3: TGTGCCAGCAGCCGACTGGACAGGGAAGGTGGCTACACCTTC. Protein: CASSRLDREGGYTF.

V usage is TRBV5-1 and J usage is TRBJ2-7; no clear D. The CDR3 runs 15 residues. In germline, CDR1 is SGHRS, CDR2 YFSETQ. The V and J ends lost 0 bases and 2 bases respectively, with 12 bases between them. In DNA, the CDR3 is TGCGCCAGCAGCTTGGGGGCAGTGACCACCTACGAGCAGTACTTC. Translating it yields CASSLGAVTTYEQYF.

This clonotype was counted at least ten times. The chain uses TRBV7-6 and TRBJ2-5, with 8 bases identical to TRBD2. V dropped 0 bases and J dropped 2; count of bases not matched to a gene: 5. Germline assignment: CDR1 SGHVS and CDR2 FNYEAQ. CDR3 length equals 16 residues. The DNA for the CDR3 is TGTGCCAGCAGCTTAGCAAAAGTAGCGGGACAAGAGACCCAGTACTTC. It is translated as CASSLAKVAGQETQYF.

The chain links TRBV2 to TRBJ2-1; tentatively, D is TRBD2 (6 bases). Looked up from germline, CDR1 is SNHLY and CDR2 is FYNNEI. V was shortened by 3 bases and J by 10 bases, with 10 bases between the two germline ends. The length of the CDR3 is 12 residues. CDR3 sequence (DNA): TGTGCCAGCAGTGACACGGCGGGGGAGCAGTTCTTC. Protein sequence: CASSDTAGEQFF.

In its sample, this clonotype was seen many times. The V and J genes are TRBV29-1 and TRBJ1-1, with D possibly TRBD1 on 5 matching bases. The CDR3 is 12 residues long. The V end lost 6 bases, the J end lost 3 bases, and 11 bases lay between the germline ends. Germline loops: CDR1 SQVTM, CDR2 ANQGSEA. The CDR3 region is CSVCREHTEAFF. CDR3 sequence (DNA): TGCAGCGTGTGCAGGGAACACACTGAAGCTTTCTTT.

This clonotype turned up a few times. This chain links TRBV19 with TRBJ2-7; no clear D gene. Germline V gene data show CDR1 as LNHDA and CDR2 as SQIVND (reference sequence). This CDR3 region has 13 residues. Trimming took 2 bases from V and 2 from J, leaving 7 bases between them. CDR3 sequence (DNA): TGTGCCAGTAGTATAAGCAGGACCTACGAGCAGTACTTC. This sequence encodes CASSISRTYEQYF.

For this clonotype: A read error may produce the germline difference seen at one junction end. CDR3 nucleotide sequence: TGTGCCAGCAGTGAAATAACAGGGAACTATGGCTACACCTTC. Translated, it gives CASSEITGNYGYTF. The chain joins TRBV10-3 to TRBJ1-2; TRBD1 might be the D (6 bases). CDR3 length: 14 amino acids. Germline V lookup: CDR1 ENHRY, CDR2 SYGVKD.

This clonotype was found many times. The junction shows a germline mismatch at one end, possibly a read error. This chain's CDR3 is CASSQTGGTNQPQHF. The CDR3 region has the DNA TGCGCCAGCAGCCAGACAGGGGGTACGAATCAGCCCCAGCATTTT. The chain links TRBV7-9 to TRBJ1-5; TRBD1 matches at 9 bases. This CDR3 has 15 amino acids. Germline loops: CDR1 SEHNR, CDR2 FQNEAQ (reference sequence).

The chain has TRBV6-5 and TRBJ1-2, with D possibly being TRBD1 (6 bases). The V and J ends lost 2 bases and 4 bases respectively, with 14 bases between them. CDR3 length: 15 residues. Germline lookup yields CDR1 MNHEY and CDR2 SVGAGI. For the CDR3, the DNA is TGTGCCAGCAGTTACGTGCCGACAGGCATCTATGGCTACACCTTC. Residues: CASSYVPTGIYGYTF.

With regard to this clonotype: This may be a read error, as it is one base from a much larger clone. V is TRBV2 and J is TRBJ1-5; 7 nucleotides align to TRBD1. The CDR3 is made up of 14 amino acids. In germline, CDR1 is SNHLY, CDR2 FYNNEI. CDR3 coding DNA: TGTGCCAGCAGTGGGAGGGGGCGGAATCAGTCCCAGCATTTT. It specifies CASSGRGRNQSQHF.

J is TRBJ2-7 and V is TRBV9; D not certain. The germline V gene encodes CDR1 SGDLS and CDR2 YYNGEE. The CDR3 consists of 14 residues. V lost 3 bases and J 4 bases, leaving 14 bases between the germline ends. CDR3 DNA sequence: TGTGCCAGCAGCGCCTCCTCCTTGGGATACGAGCAGTACTTC. Translating gives CASSASSLGYEQYF.

This clonotype was counted once. This rearrangement joins TRBV29-1 to TRBJ1-1, with 7 bases aligning to TRBD1. J lost 3 bases, V lost 3 bases, and 16 bases had no gene match. The CDR3 consists of 17 residues. Looked up from germline, CDR1 is SQVTM and CDR2 is ANQGSEA. CDR3 nucleotides: TGCAGCGTTGACCTTCCGACAGGGAGGGATGGCTACACTGAAGCTTTCTTT. Residues: CSVDLPTGRDGYTEAFF.

V is TRBV2 and J is TRBJ1-1, with a possible D match to TRBD1 (5 bases). This CDR3 is built from 14 residues. Trimming took off 1 base at V and 3 bases at J, with 9 bases between the two ends. In germline, CDR1 is SNHLY, CDR2 FYNNEI. CDR3 nucleotides: TGTGCCAGCAGTGAAGGGGGCTGGGACACTGAAGCTTTCTTT. Its translation: CASSEGGWDTEAFF.

On this clonotype: The junction does not match germline at one end; this may be a read error. J is TRBJ1-4 and V is TRBV6-6; possible D gene TRBD1, 5 bases. The germline V gene encodes CDR1 MNHNY and CDR2 SVGAGI (reference sequence). CDR3 length: 15 residues. The CDR3 DNA follows: TGTACCAGCAGTGAATGGTCAGGGAGTAATGAAAAACTGTTTTTT. Translation: CTSSEWSGSNEKLFF.

This clonotype was observed at least ten times. The rearrangement links TRBV29-1 to TRBJ2-7; tentative D call: TRBD2 (6 bases). V lost 2 bases and J lost 2, with 13 bases in between. Per germline, CDR1 SQVTM and CDR2 ANQGSEA. CDR3 size: 14 residues. In DNA form, the CDR3 reads TGCAGCGTTGAATCGGCAGGGAGGCCCTACGAGCAGTACTTC. It translates to CSVESAGRPYEQYF.

This clonotype has a count of ten or more. This sequence joins TRBV7-8 and TRBJ1-3; perhaps TRBD1 as D (6 bases). Germline CDR1 SGHVS, CDR2 FQNEAQ. The CDR3 is 12 residues long. V lost 0 bases, J lost 13 bases, and 10 bases lay in between. DNA of the CDR3: TGTGCCAGCAGCTTAGCTGGAGACAGGATATATTTT. As protein: CASSLAGDRIYF. The full variable domain, in which reference TRBV7-8 and TRBJ1-3 provide the parts outside the CDR3, is GAGVSQSPRYKVAKRGQDVALRCDPISGHVSLFWYQQALGQGPEFLTYFQNEAQLDKSGLPSDRFFAERPEGSVSTLKIQRTQQEDSAVYLCASSLAGDRIYFGEGSWLTVV.

The chain uses TRBV20-1 and TRBJ2-2; D is uncertain. Trimming removed 1 base from V and 8 bases from J, with 8 bases in between. The CDR3 sequence is 12 residues long. The germline V gene encodes CDR1 DFQATT and CDR2 SNEGSKA (reference sequence). The CDR3 DNA is TGCAGTGCTAGAGCATTGACAGGGGAGCTGTTTTTT. Translated: CSARALTGELFF.

The gene calls are TRBV20-1 and TRBJ2-5; either TRBD1 or TRBD2 may supply D (7 bases each). Germline V lookup: CDR1 DFQATT, CDR2 SNEGSKA (reference sequence). This CDR3 has 15 amino acids. V lost 5 bases and J lost 5, with 21 bases in between. The chain's CDR3 is CSAGGVRGGLETQYF. The CDR3 DNA follows: TGCAGTGCTGGGGGGGTCAGGGGGGGTCTGGAGACCCAGTACTTC.